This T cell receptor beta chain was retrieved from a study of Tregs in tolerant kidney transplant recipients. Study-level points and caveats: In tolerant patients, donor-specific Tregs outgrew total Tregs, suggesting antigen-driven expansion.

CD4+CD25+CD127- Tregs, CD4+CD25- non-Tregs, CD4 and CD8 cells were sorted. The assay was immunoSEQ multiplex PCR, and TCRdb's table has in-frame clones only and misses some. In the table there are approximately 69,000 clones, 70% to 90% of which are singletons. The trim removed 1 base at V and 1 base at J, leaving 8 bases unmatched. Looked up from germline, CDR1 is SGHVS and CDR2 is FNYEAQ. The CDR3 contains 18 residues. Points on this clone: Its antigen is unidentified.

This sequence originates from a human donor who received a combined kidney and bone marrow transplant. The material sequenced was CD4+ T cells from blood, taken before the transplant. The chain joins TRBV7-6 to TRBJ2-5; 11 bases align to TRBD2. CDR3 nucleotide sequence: TGTGCCAGCAGCTTAGGGGGCGTCGGACTAGCGGGCCAAGAGACCCAGTACTTC. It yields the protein CASSLGGVGLAGQETQYF.